A single sample is the source of the 17 T cell receptor beta chains below, sequenced in a study of post-analysis software for immune sequencing data. Study-level points and caveats: Compared with controls, patients had more of 4 to 6 TRBV segments, including TRBV5-6, TRBV5-1 and TRBV20-1.

The TCR beta cDNA libraries carried unique molecular identifiers. From the PCR reads, TCRdb called clonotypes with MiXCR, one entry per CDR3 protein. The table lists roughly 430,000 distinct CDR3 sequences, approximately 39% of them singletons. These receptors have no known antigen. The sequenced sample consisted of blood. Receptors were obtained from a girl aged 2-15 years with multiple sclerosis.

The chain couples TRBV16 to TRBJ2-5; no reliable D call. The assigned J gene may be wrong: the sequence end matches TRBJ2-7 better. This CDR3 contains 11 residues. Germline-derived CDR1 and CDR2 are KGHSY and FQNENV. The DNA of the CDR3 is TGTGCCAGCAGCCAATCTGCCGAGCAGTACTTC. Its protein product is CASSQSAEQYF.

The chain employs TRBV7-9 and TRBJ1-2; D not certain. This CDR3 is 12 amino acids long. The V and J ends lost 6 bases and 1 base respectively, with 6 bases between them. The germline CDR1 and CDR2 sequences are SEHNR and FQNEAQ (reference sequence). This CDR3 reads CASSTFNYGYTF. CDR3 DNA: TGTGCCAGCAGTACATTTAACTATGGCTACACCTTC. Full variable domain (remainder filled in from reference TRBV7-9 and TRBJ1-2): DTGVSQNPRHKITKRGQNVTFRCDPISEHNRLYWYRQTLGQGPEFLTYFQNEAQLEKSRLLSDRFSAERPKGSFSTLEIQRTEQGDSAMYLCASSTFNYGYTFGSGTRLTVV.

V and J are TRBV4-1 and TRBJ2-1; TRBD1 is a possible D gene (5 bases). Trimming took off 5 bases at V and 14 bases at J, with 22 bases between the two ends. Germline lookup yields CDR1 MGHRA and CDR2 YSYEKL. The length of the CDR3 is 14 residues. CDR3: CASSRTPGYPMKFF. CDR3 in DNA: TGCGCCAGCAGCAGGACACCAGGGTATCCCATGAAGTTCTTC.

The chain combines TRBV7-2 with TRBJ2-7; 9 bases are a match to TRBD2. V shed 0 bases, J shed 5 bases, and the junction held 5 bases outside the gene matches. The CDR3 contains 15 residues. Germline CDR1 SGHTA, CDR2 FQGNSA. DNA of the CDR3: TGTGCCAGCAGCTTAGCCTCGGGACTAGCCCACGAGCAGTACTTC. The encoded protein is CASSLASGLAHEQYF.

This clonotype was recorded a few times. This chain links TRBV18 with TRBJ2-5; no reliable D call. V lost 3 bases and J lost 2, with 16 bases in between. CDR1 KGHSH and CDR2 LQKENI come from the germline V gene. This CDR3 is built from 16 residues. The CDR3 here is CASSPNRFRPQETQYF. The CDR3 region has the DNA TGTGCCAGCTCACCTAACAGATTTAGACCACAAGAGACCCAGTACTTC. The full variable domain, with the rest looked up from reference TRBV18 and TRBJ2-5, is NAGVMQNPRHLVRRRGQEARLRCSPMKGHSHVYWYRQLPEEGLKFMVYLQKENIIDESGMPKERFSAEFPKEGPSILRIQQVVRGDSAAYFCASSPNRFRPQETQYFGPGTRLLVL.

This clonotype has a handful of counts. The chain combines TRBV7-9 with TRBJ2-1; no firm D call. The CDR3 totals 11 residues. CDR1 SEHNR and CDR2 FQNEAQ come from the germline V gene (reference sequence). Trimming stripped 5 bases from V and 10 bases from J, with 9 bases between. The CDR3 protein is CASSPAGEQFF. DNA for the CDR3: TGTGCCAGCAGCCCAGCCGGCGAGCAGTTCTTC.

The chain recombines TRBV6-1 with TRBJ2-1; a weak D match, TRBD2 (7 bases). The CDR3 has 16 residues. Germline V gene lookup returns CDR1 MNHNS and CDR2 SASEGT. Trimming stripped 3 bases from V and 7 bases from J, with 19 bases between. CDR3 in amino acids: CASSEASGGGGNEQFF. The CDR3 nucleotides are TGTGCCAGCAGTGAGGCTAGCGGAGGGGGGGGGAATGAGCAGTTCTTC.

V gene TRBV28 combines with J gene TRBJ1-5; weak D call: TRBD1 (6 bases). V was pared by 3 bases and J by 0 bases, with 12 bases between. CDR1 and CDR2 (germline): MDHEN, SYDVKM. This CDR3 has 16 residues. The CDR3 nucleotides are TGTGCCAGCAGTTTTACAGGGCATTATAGCAATCAGCCCCAGCATTTT. Its protein product is CASSFTGHYSNQPQHF.

This clonotype was seen a single time. J is TRBJ2-5 and V is TRBV3-1; 9 nucleotides match TRBD2. CDR1 and CDR2 (germline): LGHDT, YNNKEL (reference sequence). V lost 2 bases, J lost 5 bases, and 3 bases stayed unmatched. This CDR3 spans 14 amino acids. This CDR3 reads CASSQSGTSETQYF. The CDR3 coding sequence is TGTGCCAGCAGCCAATCCGGGACTAGCGAGACCCAGTACTTC.

The chain is built from TRBV9 and TRBJ2-3; TRBD2 matches 12 bases. CDR1 and CDR2 from the germline V gene are SGDLS and YYNGEE. There are 18 residues in the CDR3. V lost 0 bases, J lost 4 bases, and 9 bases stayed unmatched. The CDR3 coding sequence is TGTGCCAGCAGCGTAGGCGTGACTAGCGGGAGTAGTGCAGATACGCAGTATTTT. Encoded protein: CASSVGVTSGSSADTQYF.

This chain connects TRBV9 to TRBJ2-1; TRBD1 matches at 8 bases. The trim removed 6 bases at V and 0 bases at J, leaving 5 bases unmatched. This CDR3 spans 15 amino acids. CDR1 is SGDLS, CDR2 YYNGEE, per germline. In DNA form, the CDR3 reads TGTGCCAGCACACGACAGGGGAGCTCCTACAATGAGCAGTTCTTC. This sequence encodes CASTRQGSSYNEQFF.

This clonotype was seen a handful of times. The genes are TRBV24-1 and TRBJ2-3; D possibly matches TRBD1 or TRBD2 (5 bases each). The CDR3 has 16 residues. CDR1 is KGHDR and CDR2 is SFDVKD in the germline V gene. The V end lost 4 bases, the J end lost 6 bases, and 19 bases lay between the germline ends. The DNA of the CDR3 is TGTGCCACCAGTGAAGCCGGGACCTTTTTCTTGGATACGCAGTATTTT. Its protein is CATSEAGTFFLDTQYF.

The gene calls are TRBV28 and TRBJ2-3, with D possibly being TRBD2 (6 bases). The CDR3 runs to 16 residues. Trimming stripped 7 bases from V and 2 bases from J, with 19 bases between. CDR1 is MDHEN, CDR2 SYDVKM, per germline. The CDR3 nucleotides read TGTGCCAGCAATTTGCAACCCGGGGGACCCACAGATACGCAGTATTTT. Residues: CASNLQPGGPTDTQYF.

This chain links TRBV5-1 with TRBJ1-2; a weak D match, TRBD1 (6 bases). Per the germline V gene, CDR1 is SGHRS and CDR2 is YFSETQ. The CDR3 extends over 17 amino acids. V lost 0 bases and J lost 4, with 19 bases in between. The CDR3 DNA follows: TGCGCCAGCAGCTTGGGGTCAATGAGGGGGAGTAGCTATGGCTACACCTTC. As protein: CASSLGSMRGSSYGYTF.

The V call is TRBV5-1, the J call TRBJ2-5; D possibly uses TRBD1 or TRBD2 (6 bases each). CDR3 length: 16 amino acids. With 5 bases removed from V and 11 bases from J, the gap between germline ends came to 28 bases. Germline V lookup: CDR1 SGHRS, CDR2 YFSETQ. This chain's CDR3 is CASSGGRGRDAGEQYF. The CDR3 coding sequence is TGCGCCAGCAGTGGGGGGCGAGGCAGGGATGCGGGTGAGCAGTACTTC.

The gene calls are TRBV5-1 and TRBJ1-1; no clear D. The germline gives CDR1 SGHRS, CDR2 YFSETQ. With 5 bases removed from V and 1 base from J, the gap between germline ends came to 12 bases. The CDR3 extends over 14 amino acids. The CDR3 region is CASSNSPQNTEAFF. The CDR3 coding sequence is TGCGCCAGCAGTAATAGCCCGCAGAACACTGAAGCTTTCTTT.

This chain uses TRBV13 with TRBJ2-3; D unresolved. This CDR3 comprises 16 residues. CDR1 is PRHDT, CDR2 FYEKMQ, per germline (reference sequence). V lost 2 bases and J lost 1, with 13 bases in between. CDR3: CASSLSAAIGTDTQYF. The CDR3 region has the DNA TGTGCCAGCAGCTTATCGGCAGCCATAGGCACAGATACGCAGTATTTT. Drawing the rest from reference TRBV13 and TRBJ2-3, the complete variable domain is AAGVIQSPRHLIKEKRETATLKCYPIPRHDTVYWYQQGPGQDPQFLISFYEKMQSDKGSIPDRFSAQQFSDYHSELNMSSLELGDSALYFCASSLSAAIGTDTQYFGPGTRLTVL.